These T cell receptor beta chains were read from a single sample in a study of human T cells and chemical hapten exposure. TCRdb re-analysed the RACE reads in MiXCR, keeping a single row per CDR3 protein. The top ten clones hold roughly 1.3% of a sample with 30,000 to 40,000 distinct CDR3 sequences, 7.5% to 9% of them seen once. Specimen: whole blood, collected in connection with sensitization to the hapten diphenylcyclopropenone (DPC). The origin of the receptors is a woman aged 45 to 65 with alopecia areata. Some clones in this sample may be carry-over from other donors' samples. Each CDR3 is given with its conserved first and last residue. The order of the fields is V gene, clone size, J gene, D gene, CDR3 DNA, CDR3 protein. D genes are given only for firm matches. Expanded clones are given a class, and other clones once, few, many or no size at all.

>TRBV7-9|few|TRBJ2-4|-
TGTGCCAGCAGCTTAGGGGGGGTCCTAGCCAAAAACATTCAGTACTTC
CASSLGGVLAKNIQYF
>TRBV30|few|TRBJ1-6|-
TGTGCCTGGAACTCGGACAATTCACCCCTCCACTTT
CAWNSDNSPLHF
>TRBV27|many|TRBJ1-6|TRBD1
TGTGCCAGCAGTTATCGACAGGGGATGCCACCCCTCCACTTT
CASSYRQGMPPLHF
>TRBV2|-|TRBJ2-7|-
TGTGCCAGCGGTTTAGCAGAGCAGTACTTC
CASGLAEQYF
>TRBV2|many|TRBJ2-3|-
TGTGCCATCCAGGCGCCTAGCAACACAGATACGCAGTATTTT
CAIQAPSNTDTQYF
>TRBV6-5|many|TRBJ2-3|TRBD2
TGTGCCAGCAGTCCTCGGGGAGGCAGCGGGATTGATACAGATACGCAGTATTTT
CASSPRGGSGIDTDTQYF
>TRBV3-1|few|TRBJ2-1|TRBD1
TGTGCCAGCAGCCGGACAGGGGCCCCCTACAATGAGCAGTTCTTC
CASSRTGAPYNEQFF
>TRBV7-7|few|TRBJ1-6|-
TGTGCTAGCAGCTTGGGGCCGGGACCGAATTCACCCCTCCACTTT
CASSLGPGPNSPLHF
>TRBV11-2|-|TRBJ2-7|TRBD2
TGTGCCAGCAGCTTCTCCGGGACTAGGACCTACGAGCAGTACTTC
CASSFSGTRTYEQYF
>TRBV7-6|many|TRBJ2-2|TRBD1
TGTGCCAGCAGCCTAATGGACAGGGCGGACGGGGAGCTGTTTTTT
CASSLMDRADGELFF
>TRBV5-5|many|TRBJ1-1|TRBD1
TGTGCCAGCAGCTCGGACAGGGTAACGGCTGAAGCTTTCTTT
CASSSDRVTAEAFF
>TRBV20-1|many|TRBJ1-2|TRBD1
TGCAGTGCTAGCCCCGTCAGGGGGGGAGGCTACACCTTC
CSASPVRGGGYTF
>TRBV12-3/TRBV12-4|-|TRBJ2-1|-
TGTGCCAGCAGTCCACCTTTGAATGAGCAGTTCTTC
CASSPPLNEQFF
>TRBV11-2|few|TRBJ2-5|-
TGTGCCAGCAGCTTAGCCACCCAGGTTCATTACCAAGAGACCCAGTACTTC
CASSLATQVHYQETQYF
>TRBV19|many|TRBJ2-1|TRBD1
TGTGCCGTCTGGGACAGGGGTGACAATGAGCAGTTCTTC
CAVWDRGDNEQFF
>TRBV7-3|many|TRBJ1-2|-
TGTGCCAGCAGCTCCGGGGACGCGGTCCCTTACACCTTC
CASSSGDAVPYTF
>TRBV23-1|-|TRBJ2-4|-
TGCGCCAGCAGTCAACTGGGATCAGGGGATGCCAAAAACATTCAGTACTTC
CASSQLGSGDAKNIQYF
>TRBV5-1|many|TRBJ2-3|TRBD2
TGCGCCAGCAGGCGACTAGCAGCTAGCACAGATACGCAGTATTTT
CASRRLAASTDTQYF
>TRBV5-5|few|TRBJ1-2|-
TGTGCCAGCAGCTTGAATCCGGAGCCCTATGGCTACACCTTC
CASSLNPEPYGYTF
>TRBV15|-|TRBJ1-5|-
TGTGCCACCAGCAGAGCCCGGGGGGTGAGCCCCCAGCATTTT
CATSRARGVSPQHF
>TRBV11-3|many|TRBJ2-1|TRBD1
TGTGCCAGCAGCTCCCGGCAGGGGGCGTACAATGAGCAGTTCTTC
CASSSRQGAYNEQFF
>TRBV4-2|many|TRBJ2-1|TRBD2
TGTGCCAGCAGCCCCGAAACTAGCGGGTCTTACAATGAGCAGTTCTTC
CASSPETSGSYNEQFF
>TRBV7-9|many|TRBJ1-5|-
TGTGCCAGCAGCACCACAGGGAACAATCAGCCCCAGCATTTT
CASSTTGNNQPQHF
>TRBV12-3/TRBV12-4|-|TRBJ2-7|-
TGTGCCAGCAGTTTAACCGGAGAGAGCTACGAGCAGTACTTC
CASSLTGESYEQYF
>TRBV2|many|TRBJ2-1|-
TGTGCCAGCAGTGAGAGACAAACTAACAATGAGCAGTTCTTC
CASSERQTNNEQFF
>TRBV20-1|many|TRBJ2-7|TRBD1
TGCAGTGCCAGAGAGGACAGGGCGGAGTGGGATTACGAGCAGTACTTC
CSAREDRAEWDYEQYF
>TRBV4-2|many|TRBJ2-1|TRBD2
TGTGCCAGCAGCCCGCGGGGGGAAATTCGGGTCTTC
CASSPRGEIRVF
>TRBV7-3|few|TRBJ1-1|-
TGTGCCAGCAGCTCACAGGGCGCTGTGAACACTGAAGCTTTCTTT
CASSSQGAVNTEAFF
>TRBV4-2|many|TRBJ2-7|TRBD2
TGTGCCAGCAGCTCTACTAGCGGCCAACACTACGAGCAGTACTTC
CASSSTSGQHYEQYF
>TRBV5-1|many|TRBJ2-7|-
TGCGCCAGCAGCTTGGCTACTACATCCTACGAGCAGTACTTC
CASSLATTSYEQYF
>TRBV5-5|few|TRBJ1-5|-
TGTGCCAGCAGCTTGGGACTTAATCAGCCCCAGCATTTT
CASSLGLNQPQHF
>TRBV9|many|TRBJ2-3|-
TGTGCCAGCAGCCCTTCCGGGAGTAAAGATACGCAGTATTTT
CASSPSGSKDTQYF
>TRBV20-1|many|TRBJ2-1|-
TGCAGTGCTAGGGGGGAACTTCTCTACAATGAGCAGTTCTTC
CSARGELLYNEQFF
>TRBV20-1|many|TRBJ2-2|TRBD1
TGCAGTGCAACGGACAGGGGTAGTACCGGGGAGCTGTTTTTT
CSATDRGSTGELFF
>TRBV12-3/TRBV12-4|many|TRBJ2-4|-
TGTGCCAGCAAACCTGACACTGAAAACATTCAGTACTTC
CASKPDTENIQYF
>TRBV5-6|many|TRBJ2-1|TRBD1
TGTGCCAGCAGCTTATTCCGGGACAGCTACAATGAGCAGTTCTTC
CASSLFRDSYNEQFF
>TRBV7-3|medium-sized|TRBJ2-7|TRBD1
TGTGCCAGCAGCCGCGGGACAGGGGAATACGAGCAGTACTTC
CASSRGTGEYEQYF
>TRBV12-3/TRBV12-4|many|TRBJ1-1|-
TGTGCCAGCAGTTTGGACGGGAGGAACACTGAAGCTTTCTTT
CASSLDGRNTEAFF
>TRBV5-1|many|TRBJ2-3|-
TGCGCCAGCAGCCGCCAGATTAGCACAGATACGCAGTATTTT
CASSRQISTDTQYF
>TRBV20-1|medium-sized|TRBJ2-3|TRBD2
TGCAGTGCTAGGACTAGCCCCACAGATACGCAGTATTTT
CSARTSPTDTQYF
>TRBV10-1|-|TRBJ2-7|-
TGCGCCAGCAGTGAGTTGACTCTAGCCTCCGAGCAGTACTTC
CASSELTLASEQYF
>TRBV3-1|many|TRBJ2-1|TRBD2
TGTGCCAGCAGCCAAGAGGTCGGGAGGGGAGGCAATGAGCAGTTCTTC
CASSQEVGRGGNEQFF
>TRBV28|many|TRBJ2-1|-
TGTGCCAGCAGTTTAGTAGCGCTTGGGGACAATGAGCAGTTCTTC
CASSLVALGDNEQFF
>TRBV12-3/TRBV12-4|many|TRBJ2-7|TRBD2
TGTGCCAGCAGTTTATATCCTAGCGGGTCCAGCGAGCAGTACTTC
CASSLYPSGSSEQYF
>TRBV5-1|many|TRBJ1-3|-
TGCGCCAGCAGCTTGGGAGAATCTGGAAACACCATATATTTT
CASSLGESGNTIYF
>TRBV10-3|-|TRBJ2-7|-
TGTGCCATCAGTGAGTCCCAGGGGGAGCAGTACTTC
CAISESQGEQYF
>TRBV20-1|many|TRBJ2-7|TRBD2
TGCAGTGCTAGCGGACTAGCGGGAGGCGGCGAGCAGTACTTC
CSASGLAGGGEQYF
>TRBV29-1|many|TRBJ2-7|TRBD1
TGCAGCGTTGAAACCCGACAGGGCTACGAGCAGTACTTC
CSVETRQGYEQYF
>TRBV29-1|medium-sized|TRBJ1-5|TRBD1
TGCAGCGTAAAGACAGGGGAACAGCCCCAGCATTTT
CSVKTGEQPQHF
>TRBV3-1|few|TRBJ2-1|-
TGTGCCAGCAGCCAAGTGGCAACGGATGAGCAGTTCTTC
CASSQVATDEQFF